The 31 T cell receptor beta chains below all came from one sample that was sequenced in a study of cytomegalovirus exposure and HLA in healthy donors. This PCR relied on a set of 60 Vbeta primers and 13 Jbeta primers. TCRdb's table, derived via immunoSEQ multiplex PCR, lists solely in-frame clones and lacks some. The sample consists of under 150,000 clones, 82% of them appearing once. Sequenced: PBMCs. These receptors originate from a male donor in good health and CMV-seronegative.

The chain uses TRBV28 and TRBJ2-2; D possibly corresponds to TRBD1 (6 bases). V dropped 2 bases and J dropped 5 bases, with 12 bases sitting between them. This CDR3 region has 15 residues. Germline CDR1 and CDR2: MDHEN and SYDVKM. The CDR3, as DNA: TGTGCCAGCAGTTTACACACAGGGAGAACCGGGGAGCTGTTTTTT. Translated: CASSLHTGRTGELFF.

This clone was seen once. CDR3 in DNA: TGTGCCAGCAGCTTAACAGGGCCCCTCTCCTACGAGCAGTACTTC. Its protein product is CASSLTGPLSYEQYF. The chain carries TRBV5-6 and TRBJ2-7; D perhaps matches TRBD1 (6 bases). Germline CDR1 SGHDT, CDR2 YYEEEE. This CDR3 is 15 amino acids long. V lost 2 bases to trimming and J lost 0 bases, with 12 bases between them.

V usage is TRBV7-9 and J usage is TRBJ2-1; 10 bases are a match to TRBD2. V was clipped by 5 bases and J by 3 bases; unmatched bases: 7. Germline lookup yields CDR1 SEHNR and CDR2 FQNEAQ (reference sequence). The CDR3 spans 16 residues. The CDR3 here is CASSPEAGGIYNEQFF. Written as DNA, the CDR3 is TGTGCCAGCAGCCCTGAAGCGGGAGGGATCTACAATGAGCAGTTCTTC.

V is TRBV7-9 and J is TRBJ2-1, with 10 bases matching TRBD1. Losses at the gene ends were 7 bases for V and 3 bases for J; bases not matched to a gene: 6. Germline V gives CDR1 SEHNR, CDR2 FQNEAQ (reference sequence). The CDR3 has 15 residues. The CDR3, as DNA: TGTGCCAGCATGAGGCGGGACAGGGGCTACAATGAGCAGTTCTTC. Encoded protein: CASMRRDRGYNEQFF. The complete variable domain, with remaining parts taken from reference TRBV7-9 and TRBJ2-1, reads DTGVSQNPRHKITKRGQNVTFRCDPISEHNRLYWYRQTLGQGPEFLTYFQNEAQLEKSRLLSDRFSAERPKGSFSTLEIQRTEQGDSAMYLCASMRRDRGYNEQFFGPGTRLTVL.

The CDR3 spells CASSPQAGVAYEQYF. CDR3 nucleotides: TGCGCCAGCAGCCCCCAAGCGGGGGTTGCCTACGAGCAGTACTTC. The chain uses TRBV4-1 and TRBJ2-7; TRBD2 matches at 8 bases. Germline CDR1 reads MGHRA; CDR2 reads YSYEKL. The CDR3 loop spans 15 amino acids. V lost 4 bases to trimming and J lost 2 bases; unmatched junction nucleotides: 7.

The chain is built from TRBV7-9 and TRBJ1-4, with 11 bases lining up with TRBD1. V gave up 5 bases and J gave up 15 bases; unmatched junction bases: 5. The CDR3 runs 12 residues. Per the germline V gene, CDR1 is SEHNR and CDR2 is FQNEAQ (reference sequence). CDR3 bases: TGTGCCAGCAGCCGGGACAGGGGGAAGATGTTTTTT. Translation: CASSRDRGKMFF.

The rearrangement links TRBV7-8 to TRBJ2-3; 10 bases agree with TRBD2. V shed 1 base and J 3 bases; nucleotides not matched to a gene: 4. The germline V gene has CDR1 SGHVS and CDR2 FQNEAQ. The CDR3 runs 16 residues. The CDR3 DNA is TGTGCCAGCAGCTTAGGCCCTAGCGGGGGAACAGATACGCAGTATTTT. It is translated as CASSLGPSGGTDTQYF.

The J gene is TRBJ2-7, the V gene TRBV5-8; 11 bases line up with TRBD1. Germline CDR1 is SGHTS and CDR2 is YDEGEE. CDR3 length: 19 amino acids. V dropped 6 bases and J dropped 0; count of bases not matched to a gene: 17. This chain's CDR3 is CASTLWGTAGTGGSYEQYF. CDR3 in DNA: TGTGCCAGCACCCTTTGGGGAACAGCCGGGACAGGGGGCTCCTACGAGCAGTACTTC. Supplemented by reference TRBV5-8 and TRBJ2-7, the full variable domain reads EAGVTQSPTHLIKTRGQQATLRCSPISGHTSVYWYQQALGLGLQFLLWYDEGEERNRGNFPPRFSGRQFPNYSSELNVNALELEDSALYLCASTLWGTAGTGGSYEQYFGPGTRLTVT.

The V gene is TRBV7-9, the J gene TRBJ2-2; D unclear. Looked up from germline, CDR1 is SEHNR and CDR2 is FQNEAQ (reference sequence). V was shortened by 5 bases and J by 6 bases, with 10 bases between the two germline ends. CDR3 length: 13 amino acids. The CDR3 loop is CASSRSQSGELFF. CDR3 nucleotide sequence: TGTGCCAGCAGCCGTAGCCAGTCCGGGGAGCTGTTTTTT.

The rearrangement links TRBV6-1 to TRBJ1-1, with 9 nucleotides matching TRBD1. J gave up 10 bases and V 6 bases, and 12 bases lay outside the gene matches. Germline CDR1 reads MNHNS; CDR2 reads SASEGT. The CDR3 has 14 amino acids. DNA of the CDR3: TGTGCCAGCAGCTATAGGGACAGGGAGGGGAGAGCTTTCTTT. It translates to CASSYRDREGRAFF.

The V call is TRBV2, the J call TRBJ1-2; no firm D call. CDR3 length: 11 amino acids. CDR1 is SNHLY, CDR2 FYNNEI, per germline. V lost 4 bases and J lost 7, with 7 bases in between. The CDR3: CASSGRGGYTF. CDR3 nucleotide sequence: TGTGCCAGCAGTGGGCGGGGTGGCTACACCTTC.

Turning to this clone: The junction shows a germline mismatch at one end, possibly a read error. The gene calls are TRBV7-9 and TRBJ1-1; D is ambiguous. Germline V CDR1 and CDR2: SEHNR, FQNEAQ (reference sequence). The CDR3 spans 13 residues. The CDR3 DNA sequence: TGTTCCAGCAGCTCGTACAGGAACACTGAAGCTTTCTTT. It encodes CSSSSYRNTEAFF.

The chain couples TRBV5-8 to TRBJ1-5; D not certain. The V end was cut by 4 bases, the J end by 6 bases, with 8 bases between. Germline V CDR1 and CDR2: SGHTS, YDEGEE. The CDR3 extends over 12 amino acids. The CDR3 reads CASSPRSQPQHF. For the CDR3, the DNA is TGTGCCAGCAGCCCCCGTTCTCAGCCCCAGCATTTT.

V usage is TRBV19 and J usage is TRBJ1-1; TRBD1 matches at 12 bases. The CDR3 runs 16 residues. Germline V gives CDR1 LNHDA, CDR2 SQIVND (reference sequence). J lost 0 bases, V lost 6 bases, and 5 bases had no gene match. CDR3 region: CASRIGTGGLNTEAFF. CDR3 sequence (DNA): TGTGCCAGTAGGATCGGGACAGGGGGCCTGAACACTGAAGCTTTCTTT.

The chain couples TRBV7-8 to TRBJ1-3; D is uncertain. Trimming stripped 4 bases from V and 0 bases from J, with 10 bases between. The CDR3 spans 15 residues. The germline gives CDR1 SGHVS, CDR2 FQNEAQ. The DNA of the CDR3 is TGTGCCAGCAGCTCAGGACTCGCCTCTGGAAACACCATATATTTT. Its protein product is CASSSGLASGNTIYF. Filled out from reference TRBV7-8 and TRBJ1-3, the complete variable domain reads GAGVSQSPRYKVAKRGQDVALRCDPISGHVSLFWYQQALGQGPEFLTYFQNEAQLDKSGLPSDRFFAERPEGSVSTLKIQRTQQEDSAVYLCASSSGLASGNTIYFGEGSWLTVV.

This sequence joins TRBV28 and TRBJ2-7, with D unresolved. V was pared by 8 bases and J by 5 bases, with 16 bases between. This CDR3 is built from 13 residues. The germline gives CDR1 MDHEN, CDR2 SYDVKM. CDR3 DNA: TGTGCCAGCCTTTCCCTCGTGAGAGACGAGCAGTACTTC. Translating gives CASLSLVRDEQYF.

This chain uses TRBV27 with TRBJ2-7, with D possibly matching TRBD2 (6 bases). Germline V lookup: CDR1 MNHEY, CDR2 SMNVEV (reference sequence). The V gene lost 6 bases and the J gene lost 4 bases, with 16 bases spanning the gap. CDR3 length: 14 amino acids. CDR3 amino acids: CASSPRGVGYEQYF. The CDR3 nucleotides are TGTGCCAGCAGCCCCCGCGGGGTTGGGTACGAGCAGTACTTC.

This chain joins TRBV27 and TRBJ1-2; weak D call: TRBD1 (5 bases). Per germline, CDR1 MNHEY and CDR2 SMNVEV (reference sequence). The V gene lost 6 bases and the J gene lost 7 bases, with 18 bases spanning the gap. The CDR3 loop spans 14 amino acids. The DNA of the CDR3 is TGTGCCAGCAGCCCTGGCGGGGCGAATTTTGGCTACACCTTC. Translating gives CASSPGGANFGYTF.

This clone was seen only a few times. The chain has TRBV28 and TRBJ1-2, with TRBD1 matching over 12 bases. Germline CDR1 MDHEN, CDR2 SYDVKM. V dropped 3 bases and J dropped 7; count of bases not matched to a gene: 12. CDR3 length: 17 residues. The CDR3 sequence: CASSFRDRGPLPPGYTF. CDR3 sequence (DNA): TGTGCCAGCAGTTTCCGGGACAGGGGGCCTCTGCCACCTGGCTACACCTTC.

J is TRBJ2-2 and V is TRBV28, with D perhaps TRBD2 (6 bases). The CDR3 is 18 residues long. V dropped 3 bases and J dropped 4 bases, with 21 bases sitting between them. Germline CDR1 is MDHEN and CDR2 is SYDVKM. The CDR3 reads CASSLGGGMGRRTGELFF. The DNA of the CDR3 is TGTGCCAGCAGTTTGGGCGGCGGGATGGGCCGTCGCACCGGGGAGCTGTTTTTT.

The chain carries TRBV11-1 and TRBJ2-5; D ambiguous. The J call may be mistaken, given a closer DNA end match to TRBJ2-7. The CDR3 consists of 14 residues. Germline V CDR1 and CDR2: SGHAT, FQDESV (reference sequence). CDR3 in amino acids: CASSLVDLSYEQYF. In nucleotides, the CDR3 is TGTGCCAGCAGCTTAGTAGATCTCTCCTACGAGCAGTACTTC.

The rearrangement joins TRBV7-9 to TRBJ2-7; 12 bases are shared with TRBD2. CDR3 length equals 18 residues. Trimming cost V 5 bases and J 2 bases; bases outside gene matches: 13. CDR1 and CDR2 from the germline V gene are SEHNR and FQNEAQ (reference sequence). In DNA, the CDR3 is TGTGCCAGCAGCCCCGGGACTAGCGGGTCCGGGGGAACCTACGAGCAGTACTTC. Translation gives CASSPGTSGSGGTYEQYF.

V usage is TRBV7-6 and J usage is TRBJ2-2; 10 bases fit TRBD1. Per germline, CDR1 SGHVS and CDR2 FNYEAQ. V was pared by 5 bases and J by 1 base, with 4 bases of the junction left unmatched. The CDR3 loop spans 16 amino acids. CDR3 loop: CASSEGQGLNTGELFF. CDR3 coding DNA: TGTGCCAGCAGCGAGGGACAGGGGCTGAACACCGGGGAGCTGTTTTTT.

The rearrangement uses TRBV29-1 and TRBJ2-7; TRBD1 might be the D (5 bases). This CDR3 spans 15 amino acids. V was shortened by 3 bases and J by 2 bases, with 17 bases between the two germline ends. CDR1 is SQVTM and CDR2 is ANQGSEA in the germline V gene. CDR3 nucleotide sequence: TGCAGCGTTGAGAGTGCCCTAGGACAAACCTACGAGCAGTACTTC. Its protein is CSVESALGQTYEQYF.

The rearrangement links TRBV11-2 to TRBJ2-2; the match to TRBD2 covers 7 bases. This CDR3 is built from 15 residues. Germline V gene sequence: CDR1 SGHAT, CDR2 FQNNGV. Trimming removed 1 base from V and 6 bases from J; junction bases left unmatched: 5. The CDR3 nucleotides are TGTGCCAGCAGCTTAGTAGGCGGGAGCTCCGGGGAGCTGTTTTTT. This gives the protein CASSLVGGSSGELFF. The full variable domain, in which reference TRBV11-2 and TRBJ2-2 provide the parts outside the CDR3, is EAGVAQSPRYKIIEKRQSVAFWCNPISGHATLYWYQQILGQGPKLLIQFQNNGVVDDSQLPKDRFSAERLKGVDSTLKIQPAKLEDSAVYLCASSLVGGSSGELFFGEGSRLTVL.

Only a few counts were recorded for this clone. This sequence joins TRBV18 and TRBJ1-1; a weak D match, TRBD1 (6 bases). The CDR3 covers 18 residues. V shed 3 bases and J shed 1 base, with 21 bases lying between them. CDR1 and CDR2 from the germline V gene are KGHSH and LQKENI. CDR3: CASSPETGMVARNTEAFF. The CDR3 bases are TGTGCCAGCTCACCTGAAACAGGGATGGTGGCCAGGAACACTGAAGCTTTCTTT.

This sequence joins TRBV6-5 and TRBJ2-2, with a possible D match to TRBD1 (5 bases). Germline-derived CDR1 and CDR2 are MNHEY and SVGAGI. V was pared by 6 bases and J by 9 bases, with 11 bases between. The CDR3 is made up of 12 amino acids. In DNA, the CDR3 is TGTGCCAGCAGCTTGGGGCGGCGGGAGCTGTTTTTT. Amino acids: CASSLGRRELFF.

V gene TRBV5-1 combines with J gene TRBJ2-7, with D possibly TRBD2 on 5 matching bases. V lost 6 bases and J lost 4, with 11 bases in between. The CDR3 consists of 12 residues. Germline V gene sequence: CDR1 SGHRS, CDR2 YFSETQ. The CDR3 DNA sequence: TGCGCCAGCACTGAGGGTCGGTACGAGCAGTACTTC. Protein sequence: CASTEGRYEQYF.

V is TRBV10-2 and J is TRBJ2-1, with TRBD2 identical over 7 bases. Germline V CDR1 and CDR2: WSHSY, SAAADI. J gave up 6 bases and V 11 bases, and 10 bases lay outside the gene matches. CDR3 size: 13 residues. This chain's CDR3 is CAGREVAGNEQFF. The CDR3 nucleotides read TGCGCCGGCCGGGAGGTAGCGGGCAATGAGCAGTTCTTC.

The chain combines TRBV4-1 with TRBJ2-3; D is possibly TRBD2 (6 bases). The CDR3 runs to 15 residues. The germline V and J ends were trimmed by 4 bases and 4 bases, with 15 bases remaining between them. Looked up from germline, CDR1 is MGHRA and CDR2 is YSYEKL. The CDR3 protein is CASSPLGGSPDTQYF. In DNA form, the CDR3 reads TGCGCCAGCAGCCCGCTTGGAGGGTCTCCAGATACGCAGTATTTT.

The chain couples TRBV30 to TRBJ2-1, with 8 bases that match TRBD2. V lost 3 bases, J lost 4 bases, and 8 bases stayed unmatched. From germline, CDR1 is GTSNPN and CDR2 SVGIG (reference sequence). This CDR3 spans 15 amino acids. The CDR3 reads CAWRPSGSPYNEQFF. The DNA for the CDR3 is TGTGCCTGGAGGCCCAGCGGGAGCCCTTACAATGAGCAGTTCTTC. Filled out from reference TRBV30 and TRBJ2-1, the complete variable domain reads SQTIHQWPATLVQPVGSPLSLECTVEGTSNPNLYWYRQAAGRGLQLLFYSVGIGQISSEVPQNLSASRPQDRQFILSSKKLLLSDSGFYLCAWRPSGSPYNEQFFGPGTRLTVL.